The clone carrying this TCR beta chain was seen a handful of times. What it recognizes is unknown. The data are from a study of cytomegalovirus exposure and HLA in healthy donors. PCR involved 60 Vbeta and 13 Jbeta primers. The protocol was immunoSEQ multiplex PCR, while the TCRdb copy is restricted to in-frame clones and leaves out a portion. This table has roughly 120,000 clones, about 70% appearing once. Study-wide results and caveats: In a later analysis, TCR association rates varied by HLA locus: DRB1 most, HLA-C fewest. Common viral pathogens were later found to be apparently linked to several of the most significant clusters.

This CDR3 has 13 residues. Germline lookup yields CDR1 SGHTA and CDR2 FQGNSA. V lost 5 bases to trimming and J lost 8 bases, with 12 bases between them. This TCR was sampled from a woman aged 35 to 49 in good health and CMV-seronegative. Sequencing used PBMCs. The V and J genes are TRBV7-2 and TRBJ1-4; a weak D match, TRBD1 (5 bases). The CDR3: CASSPGMVEKLFF. The CDR3 coding sequence is TGTGCCAGCAGCCCAGGGATGGTCGAAAAACTGTTTTTT.